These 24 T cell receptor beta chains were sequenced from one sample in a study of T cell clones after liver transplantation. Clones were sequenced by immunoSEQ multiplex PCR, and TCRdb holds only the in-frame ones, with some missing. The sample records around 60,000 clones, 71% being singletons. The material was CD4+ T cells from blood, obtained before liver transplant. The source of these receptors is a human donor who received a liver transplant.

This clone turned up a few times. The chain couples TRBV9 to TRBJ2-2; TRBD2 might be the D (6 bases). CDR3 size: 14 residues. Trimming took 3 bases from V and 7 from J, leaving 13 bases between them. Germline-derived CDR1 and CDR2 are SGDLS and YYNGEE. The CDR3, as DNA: TGTGCCAGCAGCGCCACGGGACTGGTCGGGGAGCTGTTTTTT. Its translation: CASSATGLVGELFF.

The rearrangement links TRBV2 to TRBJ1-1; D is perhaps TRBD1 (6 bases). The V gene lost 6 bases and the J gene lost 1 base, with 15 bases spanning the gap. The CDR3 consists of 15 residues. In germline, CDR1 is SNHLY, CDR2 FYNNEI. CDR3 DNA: TGTGCCAGCAGGGGCCTTACAGGGTCGAACACTGAAGCTTTCTTT. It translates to CASRGLTGSNTEAFF.

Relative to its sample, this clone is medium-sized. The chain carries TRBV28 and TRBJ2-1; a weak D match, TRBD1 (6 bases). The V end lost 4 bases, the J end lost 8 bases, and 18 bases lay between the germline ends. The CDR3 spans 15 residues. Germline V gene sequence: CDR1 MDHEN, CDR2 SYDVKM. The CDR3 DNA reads TGTGCCAGCAGTTCCCCAGGGGCCCCCGAGGATGAGCAGTTCTTC. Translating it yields CASSSPGAPEDEQFF.

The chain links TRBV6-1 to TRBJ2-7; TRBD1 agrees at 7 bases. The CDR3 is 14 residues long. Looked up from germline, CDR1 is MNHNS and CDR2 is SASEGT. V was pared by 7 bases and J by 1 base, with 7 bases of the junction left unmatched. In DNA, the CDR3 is TGTGCCAGCACGGGACAGATAGATTCCTACGAGCAGTACTTC. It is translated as CASTGQIDSYEQYF.

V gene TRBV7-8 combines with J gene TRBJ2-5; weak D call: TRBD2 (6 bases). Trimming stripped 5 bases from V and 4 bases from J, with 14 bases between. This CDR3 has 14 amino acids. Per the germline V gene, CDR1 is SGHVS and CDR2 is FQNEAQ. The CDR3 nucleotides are TGTGCCAGCAGCCGTGCCACGGGGGTAGAGACCCAGTACTTC. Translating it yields CASSRATGVETQYF.

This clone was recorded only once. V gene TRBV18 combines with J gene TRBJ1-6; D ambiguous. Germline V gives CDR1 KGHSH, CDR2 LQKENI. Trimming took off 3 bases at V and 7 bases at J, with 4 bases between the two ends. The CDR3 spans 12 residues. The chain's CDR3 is CASSPGNSPLHF. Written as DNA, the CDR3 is TGTGCCAGCTCACCCGGGAATTCACCCCTCCACTTT.

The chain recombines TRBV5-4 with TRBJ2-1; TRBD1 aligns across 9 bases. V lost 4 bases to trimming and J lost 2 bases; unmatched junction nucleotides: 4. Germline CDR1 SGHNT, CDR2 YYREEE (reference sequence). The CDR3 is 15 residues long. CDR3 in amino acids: CASSVGQGTYNEQFF. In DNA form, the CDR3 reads TGTGCCAGCAGCGTCGGACAGGGGACCTACAATGAGCAGTTCTTC. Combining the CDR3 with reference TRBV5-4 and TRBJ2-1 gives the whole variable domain ETGVTQSPTHLIKTRGQQVTLRCSSQSGHNTVSWYQQALGQGPQFIFQYYREEENGRGNFPPRFSGLQFPNYSSELNVNALELDDSALYLCASSVGQGTYNEQFFGPGTRLTVL.

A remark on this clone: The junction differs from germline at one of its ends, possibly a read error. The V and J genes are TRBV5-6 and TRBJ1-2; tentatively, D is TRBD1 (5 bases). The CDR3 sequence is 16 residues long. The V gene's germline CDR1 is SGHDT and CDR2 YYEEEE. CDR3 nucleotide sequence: TGTGCCAGCAGTTTGGAACTCGCGGGGGAGAACTATGGCTACACCTTC. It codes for CASSLELAGENYGYTF.

In DNA, the CDR3 is TGTGCCAGCAGCGTAGCACTAGCGCGCTCTCAAGAGACCCAGTACTTC. Translated, it gives CASSVALARSQETQYF. The V and J genes are TRBV9 and TRBJ2-5; TRBD2 aligns across 7 bases. The J segment lost 2 bases and the V segment lost 0 bases, leaving 7 bases of the junction unmatched. The CDR3 is 16 residues long. Per germline, CDR1 SGDLS and CDR2 YYNGEE.

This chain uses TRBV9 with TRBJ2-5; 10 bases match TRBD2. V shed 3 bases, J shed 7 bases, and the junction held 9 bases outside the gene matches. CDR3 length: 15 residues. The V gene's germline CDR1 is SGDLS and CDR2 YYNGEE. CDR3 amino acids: CASSAQAGGQATQYF. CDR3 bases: TGTGCCAGCAGCGCCCAAGCGGGGGGGCAGGCGACCCAGTACTTC.

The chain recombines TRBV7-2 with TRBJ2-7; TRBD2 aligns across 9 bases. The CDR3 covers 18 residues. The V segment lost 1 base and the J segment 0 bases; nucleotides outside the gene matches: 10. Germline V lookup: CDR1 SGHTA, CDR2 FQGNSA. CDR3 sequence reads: CASSLGASGISSSYEQYF. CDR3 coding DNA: TGTGCCAGCAGCTTAGGGGCTAGCGGGATTTCGAGCTCCTACGAGCAGTACTTC. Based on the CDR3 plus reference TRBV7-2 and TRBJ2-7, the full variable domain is GAGVSQSPSNKVTEKGKDVELRCDPISGHTALYWYRQSLGQGLEFLIYFQGNSAPDKSGLPSDRFSAERTGGSVSTLTIQRTQQEDSAVYLCASSLGASGISSSYEQYFGPGTRLTVT.

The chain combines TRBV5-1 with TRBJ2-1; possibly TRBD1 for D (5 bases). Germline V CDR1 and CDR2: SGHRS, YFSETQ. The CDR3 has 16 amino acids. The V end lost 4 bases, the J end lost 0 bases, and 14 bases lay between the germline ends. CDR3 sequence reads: CASSPLQVSSYNEQFF. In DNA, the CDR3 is TGCGCCAGCAGCCCGCTACAGGTTAGCTCCTACAATGAGCAGTTCTTC.

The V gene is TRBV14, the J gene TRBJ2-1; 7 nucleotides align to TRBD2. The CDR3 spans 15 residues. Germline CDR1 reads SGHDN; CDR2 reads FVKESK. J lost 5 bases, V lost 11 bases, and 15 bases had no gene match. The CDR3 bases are TGTGCCGTAAGGGGACCCCGGGGGGTAGACAATGAGCAGTTCTTC. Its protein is CAVRGPRGVDNEQFF.

For the CDR3, the DNA is TGTGCCAGCACCCTAGGCGGGGAAGAGACCCAGTACTTC. This sequence encodes CASTLGGEETQYF. This chain links TRBV28 with TRBJ2-5, with a tentative D call TRBD2 (6 bases). The CDR3 is 13 amino acids. V shed 7 bases and J shed 3 bases, with 12 bases lying between them. Germline V lookup: CDR1 MDHEN, CDR2 SYDVKM.

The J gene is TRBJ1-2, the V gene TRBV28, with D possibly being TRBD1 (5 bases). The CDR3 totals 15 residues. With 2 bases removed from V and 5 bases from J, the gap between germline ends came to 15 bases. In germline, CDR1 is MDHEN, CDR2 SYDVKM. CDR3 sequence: CASSLGGEVWYGYTF. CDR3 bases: TGTGCCAGCAGTTTAGGGGGGGAGGTTTGGTATGGCTACACCTTC.

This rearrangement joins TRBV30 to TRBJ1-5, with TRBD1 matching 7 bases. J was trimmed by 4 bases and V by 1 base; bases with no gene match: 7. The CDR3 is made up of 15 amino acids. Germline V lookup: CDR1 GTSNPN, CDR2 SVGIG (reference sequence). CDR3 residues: CAWSAGTADNQPQHF. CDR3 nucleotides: TGTGCCTGGAGTGCAGGGACAGCTGATAATCAGCCCCAGCATTTT. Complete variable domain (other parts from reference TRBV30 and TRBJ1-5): SQTIHQWPATLVQPVGSPLSLECTVEGTSNPNLYWYRQAAGRGLQLLFYSVGIGQISSEVPQNLSASRPQDRQFILSSKKLLLSDSGFYLCAWSAGTADNQPQHFGDGTRLSIL.

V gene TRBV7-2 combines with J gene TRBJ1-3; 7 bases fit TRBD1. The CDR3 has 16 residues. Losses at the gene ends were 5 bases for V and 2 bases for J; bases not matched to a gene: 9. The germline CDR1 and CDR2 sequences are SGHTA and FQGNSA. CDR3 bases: TGTGCCAGCAGCACCGGACAGGCGGGAACTGGAAACACCATATATTTT. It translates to CASSTGQAGTGNTIYF.

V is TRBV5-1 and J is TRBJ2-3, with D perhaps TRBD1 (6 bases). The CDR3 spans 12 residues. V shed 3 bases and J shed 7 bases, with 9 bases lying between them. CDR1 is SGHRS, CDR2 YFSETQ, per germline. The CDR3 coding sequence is TGCGCCAGCAGCTCGACAGGTCATACGCAGTATTTT. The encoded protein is CASSSTGHTQYF.

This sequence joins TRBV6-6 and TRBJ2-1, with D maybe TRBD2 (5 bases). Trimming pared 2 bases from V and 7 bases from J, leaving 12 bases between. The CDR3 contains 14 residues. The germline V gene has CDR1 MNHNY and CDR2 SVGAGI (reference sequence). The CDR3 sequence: CASSYRELVNEQFF. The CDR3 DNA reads TGTGCCAGCAGTTACCGCGAACTAGTGAATGAGCAGTTCTTC.

CDR3 amino acids: CASSYTGASNQPQHF. In DNA, the CDR3 is TGTGCCAGCAGTTATACAGGGGCCAGCAATCAGCCCCAGCATTTT. The chain recombines TRBV2 with TRBJ1-5; 7 bases fit TRBD1. Unmatched junction bases numbered 5, after V lost 5 bases and J lost 1 base. The CDR3 sequence is 15 residues long. CDR1 is SNHLY, CDR2 FYNNEI, per germline.

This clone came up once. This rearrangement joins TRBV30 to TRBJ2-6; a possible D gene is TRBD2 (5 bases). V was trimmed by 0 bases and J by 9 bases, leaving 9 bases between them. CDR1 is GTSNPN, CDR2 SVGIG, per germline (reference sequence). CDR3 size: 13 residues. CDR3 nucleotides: TGTGCCTGGAGTGTAGGTGGGAGCAACGTCCTGACTTTC. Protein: CAWSVGGSNVLTF.

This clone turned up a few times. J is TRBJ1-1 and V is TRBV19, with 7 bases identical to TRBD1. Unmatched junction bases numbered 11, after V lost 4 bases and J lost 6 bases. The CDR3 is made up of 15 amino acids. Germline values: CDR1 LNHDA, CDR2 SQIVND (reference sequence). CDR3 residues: CASSTKGAGSAEAFF. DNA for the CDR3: TGTGCCAGTAGTACTAAGGGGGCCGGATCGGCTGAAGCTTTCTTT.

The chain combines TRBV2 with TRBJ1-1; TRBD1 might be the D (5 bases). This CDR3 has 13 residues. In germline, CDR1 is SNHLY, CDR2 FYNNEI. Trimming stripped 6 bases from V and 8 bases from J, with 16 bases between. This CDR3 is CASSVGGDSEAFF. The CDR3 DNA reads TGTGCCAGCAGCGTCGGGGGGGATTCCGAAGCTTTCTTT.

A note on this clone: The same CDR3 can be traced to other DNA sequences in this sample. The CDR3 nucleotides are TGTGCCAGCAGTGAAACACAAGGGAGCAATTCACCCCTCCACTTT. It specifies CASSETQGSNSPLHF. The rearrangement uses TRBV6-1 and TRBJ1-6; D gene ambiguous. The CDR3 extends over 15 amino acids. The V and J ends lost 2 bases and 7 bases respectively, with 12 bases between them. Per germline, CDR1 MNHNS and CDR2 SASEGT.